This is a list of T cell receptor beta chains from one sample in a study of OX40 agonist ivuxolimab in advanced cancers. Only in-frame clones appear in the TCRdb table, and some are missing; sequencing was by immunoSEQ multiplex PCR. The sample has 75,000 to 80,000 clones, roughly 80% seen once; the top ten hold around 4.2%. The specimen comprised CD4+ or CD8+ T cells sorted from blood, sampled in a trial of the OX40 agonist ivuxolimab. The receptors stem from an adult with an advanced solid tumor such as melanoma, head and neck, liver or kidney cancer. The CDR3 runs from the conserved cysteine through the conserved F or W. The D gene is left open where the match is weak. Size is omitted from some rows. Given values are once, few, many or a class for expanded clones.

DNA: TGCGCCAGCAGCGCGTTGACAGGGGGCCTTGAAGCTTTCTTT
CDR3: CASSALTGGLEAFF
D: TRBD1
J: TRBJ1-1
V: TRBV5-1
size: -

DNA: TGCGCCAGCAGCCAAGCGGGCTTCACAGATACGCAGTATTTT
CDR3: CASSQAGFTDTQYF
D: -
J: TRBJ2-3
V: TRBV4-3
size: -

DNA: TGTGCCAGCAGCTGGGATTTCAATCAGCCCCAGCATTTT
CDR3: CASSWDFNQPQHF
D: -
J: TRBJ1-5
V: TRBV11-1
size: -

DNA: TGTGCCAGCAGCCCCGAGGGACAGGGCTTTGAAAAACTGTTTTTT
CDR3: CASSPEGQGFEKLFF
D: TRBD1
J: TRBJ1-4
V: TRBV11-1
size: -

DNA: TGTGCCAGCAGCTTAGAACGGGGGAGCAATCAGCCCCAGCATTTT
CDR3: CASSLERGSNQPQHF
D: -
J: TRBJ1-5
V: TRBV7-8
size: few

DNA: TGTGCCAGTAGTGGGACAGGGGGCTACGAGCAGTACTTC
CDR3: CASSGTGGYEQYF
D: TRBD1
J: TRBJ2-7
V: TRBV19
size: -

DNA: TGTGCCAGCAGTTCTTCTCTAGCGATGGCAGATACGCAGTATTTT
CDR3: CASSSSLAMADTQYF
D: -
J: TRBJ2-3
V: TRBV6-5
size: -

DNA: TGTGCCAGTAGCCCTCTTGCGGGGAATGAAAAACTGTTTTTT
CDR3: CASSPLAGNEKLFF
D: -
J: TRBJ1-4
V: TRBV19
size: -

DNA: TGTGCCAGCAGCATAGTAGGCTTAGGGAATGGCTACACCTTC
CDR3: CASSIVGLGNGYTF
D: -
J: TRBJ1-2
V: TRBV5-8
size: -

DNA: TGCGCCAGCACTGTTGTGACTACACCGAACACCGGGGAGCTGTTTTTT
CDR3: CASTVVTTPNTGELFF
D: -
J: TRBJ2-2
V: TRBV5-1
size: -

DNA: TGTGCCAGCAGCAACAGAGCAAACGGCGGGGAGCTGTTTTTT
CDR3: CASSNRANGGELFF
D: -
J: TRBJ2-2
V: TRBV2
size: -

DNA: TGCGCCAGCAGCCCCCGACTAGCGGGGGCCTACAATGAGCAGTTCTTC
CDR3: CASSPRLAGAYNEQFF
D: TRBD2
J: TRBJ2-1
V: TRBV4-1
size: -

DNA: TGTGCCAGTAGTATCTATCAGGGCACAGATACGCAGTATTTT
CDR3: CASSIYQGTDTQYF
D: -
J: TRBJ2-3
V: TRBV19
size: -

DNA: TGCGCCAGCAGCGTGGACAGCTCCGGGTATGGCTACACCTTC
CDR3: CASSVDSSGYGYTF
D: -
J: TRBJ1-2
V: TRBV5-1
size: -

DNA: TGCGCCAGCAGCCGAGCAGCTACAGATACGCAGTATTTT
CDR3: CASSRAATDTQYF
D: -
J: TRBJ2-3
V: TRBV5-1
size: -

DNA: TGTGCCAGCAGCTCTGTATTAAGGGGACTAGCGGGAGTATGGGAGCAGTTCTTC
CDR3: CASSSVLRGLAGVWEQFF
D: TRBD2
J: TRBJ2-1
V: TRBV11-1
size: -

DNA: TGTGCCAGCAGCTTCTCAGCCGTTAACTATGGCTACACCTTC
CDR3: CASSFSAVNYGYTF
D: -
J: TRBJ1-2
V: TRBV7-8
size: once